The 23 T cell receptor beta chains in this list originate from one sample, sequenced in a study of blood T cell repertoires in COVID-19. Clones were read by immunoSEQ multiplex PCR, and TCRdb kept only the in-frame ones, dropping some. The profile covers under 350,000 clones, with 65% to 90% appearing a single time and around 4.5% taken by the ten largest. Sequencing input: PBMCs or T cells enriched from blood (not recorded which). These receptors all come from a woman aged 40 to 55 with acute COVID-19.

The chain links TRBV3-1 (or the pseudogene TRBV3-2) to TRBJ2-2; the D gene is possibly TRBD1 (5 bases). Trimming cost V 5 bases and J 3 bases, with 19 bases left between them. Germline-derived CDR1 and CDR2 are LGHDT and YNNKEL (reference sequence). The CDR3 extends over 17 amino acids. The CDR3 is CASSSGRGIGHTGELFF. For the CDR3, the DNA is TGTGCCAGCAGCTCAGGGCGTGGGATAGGCCACACCGGGGAGCTGTTTTTT.

The chain is built from TRBV27 and TRBJ2-7, with D perhaps matching TRBD2 (7 bases). The CDR3 contains 14 residues. V was clipped by 8 bases and J by 7 bases, with 21 bases between them. Germline V lookup: CDR1 MNHEY, CDR2 SMNVEV (reference sequence). In DNA, the CDR3 is TGTGCCAGCGGTAGGCCAGGGGACTATCGGGAGCAGTACTTC. Amino acid sequence: CASGRPGDYREQYF.

V gene TRBV21-1 combines with J gene TRBJ2-3; no DNA check was done on the table's D call, TRBD2. TRBV21-1 is deemed a pseudogene. This CDR3 contains 18 residues. The CDR3 DNA reads TGTGCCAGCAGCGTGATTGGAGGGACGGGAATAAGCACAGATACGCAGTATTTT. It yields the protein CASSVIGGTGISTDTQYF.

This clone occurred once. V is TRBV5-1 and J is TRBJ2-3; TRBD1 matches 9 bases. Germline CDR1 and CDR2: SGHRS and YFSETQ. The CDR3 consists of 16 residues. V was pared by 0 bases and J by 4 bases, with 6 bases of the junction left unmatched. The CDR3, as DNA: TGCGCCAGCAGCTTGGAGGACAGGGGTGGTGCAGATACGCAGTATTTT. Its translation is CASSLEDRGGADTQYF.

This clone has just a few counts. The V call is TRBV6-5, the J call TRBJ2-3, with 7 bases matching TRBD1. Per germline, CDR1 MNHEY and CDR2 SVGAGI. Trimming took 7 bases from V and 2 from J; bases not matched to a gene: 9. CDR3 length: 15 amino acids. The CDR3 reads CASNSAGGATDTQYF. Here the CDR3 DNA reads TGTGCCAGCAATAGTGCAGGGGGAGCCACAGATACGCAGTATTTT.

This sequence joins TRBV28 and TRBJ2-2; D is uncertain. V was shortened by 2 bases and J by 0 bases, with 10 bases between the two germline ends. The CDR3 has 16 amino acids. Germline CDR1 MDHEN, CDR2 SYDVKM. This chain's CDR3 is CASSLTRNANTGELFF. The CDR3 nucleotides read TGTGCCAGCAGTTTAACCAGAAACGCGAACACCGGGGAGCTGTTTTTT.

V usage is TRBV5-1 and J usage is TRBJ2-3; D is ambiguous. In germline, CDR1 is SGHRS, CDR2 YFSETQ. The ends were cut back, 2 bases at V and 3 bases at J, with 16 bases in the middle. The CDR3 length is 16 residues. As DNA, the CDR3 is TGCGCCAGCAGCTTTAATGTGTTCTCTAAGACAGATACGCAGTATTTT. The encoded protein is CASSFNVFSKTDTQYF. The whole variable domain, remainder taken from reference TRBV5-1 and TRBJ2-3, is KAGVTQTPRYLIKTRGQQVTLSCSPISGHRSVSWYQQTPGQGLQFLFEYFSETQRNKGNFPGRFSGRQFSNSRSEMNVSTLELGDSALYLCASSFNVFSKTDTQYFGPGTRLTVL.

The chain carries TRBV29-1 and TRBJ2-2; TRBD2 agrees at 7 bases. Germline V lookup: CDR1 SQVTM, CDR2 ANQGSEA. The CDR3 covers 12 residues. V was pared by 3 bases and J by 7 bases, with 2 bases of the junction left unmatched. The CDR3 protein is CSVEGGIGELFF. CDR3 coding DNA: TGCAGCGTTGAGGGGGGGATCGGGGAGCTGTTTTTT.

This clone was seen a single time. In DNA, the CDR3 is TGTGCCAGCAGCGTAGAACACAGTGTCACAACCCAAGAGACCCAGTACTTC. Its protein product is CASSVEHSVTTQETQYF. The gene calls are TRBV9 and TRBJ2-5, with D hard to call. This CDR3 contains 17 residues. CDR1 is SGDLS and CDR2 is YYNGEE in the germline V gene. Deletions cut 0 bases from V and 1 base from J, with 16 bases between. Variable domain in full (rest from reference TRBV9 and TRBJ2-5): DSGVTQTPKHLITATGQRVTLRCSPRSGDLSVYWYQQSLDQGLQFLIQYYNGEERAKGNILERFSAQQFPDLHSELNLSSLELGDSALYFCASSVEHSVTTQETQYFGPGTRLLVL.

V usage is TRBV5-1 and J usage is TRBJ1-2, with D unclear. The V gene's germline CDR1 is SGHRS and CDR2 YFSETQ. The CDR3 is 15 residues long. V lost 0 bases and J lost 2, with 11 bases in between. Written as DNA, the CDR3 is TGCGCCAGCAGCTTGGGCGGGATCGGGAACTATGGCTACACCTTC. Translated: CASSLGGIGNYGYTF.

The chain combines TRBV11-2 with TRBJ1-1; D is unclear. V was pared by 5 bases and J by 0 bases, with 7 bases between. Germline CDR1 is SGHAT and CDR2 is FQNNGV. The length of the CDR3 is 13 residues. The CDR3 coding sequence is TGTGCCAGCAGCCCAACACTGAACACTGAAGCTTTCTTT. Protein sequence: CASSPTLNTEAFF.

This rearrangement joins TRBV7-9 to TRBJ1-3; D perhaps matches TRBD1 (6 bases). This CDR3 region has 15 residues. Germline CDR1 reads SEHNR; CDR2 reads FQNEAQ (reference sequence). The V gene lost 2 bases and the J gene lost 4 bases, with 12 bases spanning the gap. The CDR3 nucleotides read TGTGCCAGCAGCTTATCCGGACAGTTCGGAAACACCATATATTTT. This sequence encodes CASSLSGQFGNTIYF.

The chain carries TRBV5-1 and TRBJ2-6, with D unclear. Germline assignment: CDR1 SGHRS and CDR2 YFSETQ. Deletions cut 1 base from V and 2 bases from J, with 4 bases between. The CDR3 length is 14 residues. CDR3 in DNA: TGCGCCAGCAGCTTGACTGCTGGGGCCAACGTCCTGACTTTC. This sequence encodes CASSLTAGANVLTF.

The gene calls are TRBV4-2 and TRBJ1-2, with a possible D match to TRBD1 (5 bases). The CDR3 is made up of 15 amino acids. The V and J ends lost 2 bases and 7 bases respectively, with 17 bases between them. Per germline, CDR1 LGHNA and CDR2 YNFKEQ. For the CDR3, the DNA is TGTGCCAGCAGCCAATCGGCAGGGAGGGAAGGTGGCTACACCTTC. It specifies CASSQSAGREGGYTF.

This chain joins TRBV2 and TRBJ1-6, with 9 positions matching TRBD1. With 6 bases clipped from V and 10 bases from J, the junction kept 10 bases outside the gene matches. The CDR3 covers 15 residues. The germline V gene encodes CDR1 SNHLY and CDR2 FYNNEI. The CDR3, as DNA: TGTGCCAGCAGGGGGGACAGGGTCTTGGTGTCACCCCTCCACTTT. Translation gives CASRGDRVLVSPLHF.

The chain employs TRBV6-1 and TRBJ1-6; 12 bases map to TRBD1. V trimming: 3 bases; J trimming: 5 bases; junction bases outside the gene matches: 14. The length of the CDR3 is 20 residues. The germline V gene has CDR1 MNHNS and CDR2 SASEGT. The CDR3 loop reads CASSDLSGTGGAADNSPLHF. The CDR3 DNA reads TGTGCCAGCAGTGACCTCTCCGGGACAGGGGGCGCGGCGGATAATTCACCCCTCCACTTT.

J is TRBJ2-4 and V is TRBV7-4; the D gene is possibly TRBD1 (6 bases). Trimming cost V 7 bases and J 5 bases, with 21 bases left between them. This CDR3 spans 16 amino acids. CDR1 and CDR2 (germline): SGHVT, SQSDAQ. Written as DNA, the CDR3 is TGTGCCAGCAACTTGTCAGAGGGGGAAGAGGAAAACATTCAGTACTTC. Its translation: CASNLSEGEEENIQYF.

The CDR3 is CASSPGQGRRGIQYF. DNA of the CDR3: TGTGCCAGCAGTCCGGGACAGGGGAGACGAGGCATTCAGTACTTC. The rearrangement uses TRBV28 and TRBJ2-4, with 10 bases that match TRBD1. V lost 5 bases and J lost 9; bases outside the gene matches: 10. Germline V gene lookup returns CDR1 MDHEN and CDR2 SYDVKM. There are 15 residues in the CDR3.

The rearrangement uses TRBV4-2 and TRBJ2-2, with TRBD2 identical over 8 bases. The CDR3 extends over 17 amino acids. The junction had 13 bases not matched to a gene; V was cut back by 4 bases and J by 6 bases. Germline CDR1 is LGHNA and CDR2 is YNFKEQ. The CDR3 coding sequence is TGTGCCAGCAGCCCAACTACTAGGCGGGAGGTCCCCGGGGAGCTGTTTTTT. This gives the protein CASSPTTRREVPGELFF.

This sequence joins TRBV3-1 (or the pseudogene TRBV3-2) and TRBJ1-2; a weak D match, TRBD1 (6 bases). V lost 2 bases to trimming and J lost 4 bases, with 17 bases between them. The germline gives CDR1 LGHDT, CDR2 YNNKEL (reference sequence). The CDR3 extends over 16 amino acids. The CDR3 loop is CASSQYFGGGGYGYTF. The CDR3 DNA is TGTGCCAGCAGCCAATACTTCGGGGGGGGCGGCTATGGCTACACCTTC.

The chain recombines TRBV11-2 with TRBJ2-2; D ambiguous. This CDR3 contains 14 residues. V lost 7 bases and J lost 0, with 9 bases in between. The germline V gene has CDR1 SGHAT and CDR2 FQNNGV. CDR3 coding DNA: TGTGCCAGCAACTCGATGGCGAACACCGGGGAGCTGTTTTTT. Translated, it gives CASNSMANTGELFF.

The rearrangement uses TRBV7-9 and TRBJ2-3, with 8 bases fitting TRBD2. CDR3 length equals 16 residues. The ends lost 5 bases at V and 0 bases at J; junction bases unmatched: 7. CDR1 and CDR2 from the germline V gene are SEHNR and FQNEAQ (reference sequence). The CDR3 here is CASSPGGTRSTDTQYF. As DNA, the CDR3 is TGTGCCAGCAGCCCGGGGGGGACTCGGAGCACAGATACGCAGTATTTT.

V usage is TRBV7-3 and J usage is TRBJ1-2; D not resolved. The CDR3 consists of 11 residues. Between the trimmed V and J ends, which lost 5 bases and 8 bases, there was a span of 9 bases. Germline V CDR1 and CDR2: SGHTA, FQGTGA. The CDR3, as DNA: TGTGCCAGCAGCCCGTCCCCGGGCTACACCTTC. As protein: CASSPSPGYTF.